Listed below are T cell receptor beta chains from one sample, sequenced in a study of CD8 T cells in ankylosing spondylitis. TCRdb reprocessed the 5' RACE reads with MiXCR, giving one entry per CDR3 protein. The table shows a few hundred thousand distinct CDR3 sequences, with 15% to 20% occurring only once. The material sequenced was blood, either unsorted or a sorted T cell fraction (not recorded which). Every receptor here comes from a male donor with ankylosing spondylitis or in good health (not recorded which). CDR3s include the opening cysteine and the closing phenylalanine or tryptophan. Each record gives: clone size, V gene, J gene, D gene, CDR3 DNA, CDR3 protein. A D gene is named only where the DNA matches it firmly. Clone size is given for some rows only: seen once, a few or many times, or a class if the clone is expanded.

clone_size: many; v_call: TRBV7-2; j_call: TRBJ1-6; d_call: NA; cdr3_nt: TGTGCCAGCAGCTCAACTACGCCGGGACGGAATAATTCACCCCTCCACTTT; cdr3_aa: CASSSTTPGRNNSPLHF
clone_size: few; v_call: TRBV5-1; j_call: TRBJ1-3; d_call: NA; cdr3_nt: TGCGCCAGCAGCTTGGAGGACAATTTAGGAAACACCATATATTTT; cdr3_aa: CASSLEDNLGNTIYF
clone_size: NA; v_call: TRBV15; j_call: TRBJ1-4; d_call: NA; cdr3_nt: TGTGCCACCAGCAGAGAGGCAGTTAATGAAAAACTGTTTTTT; cdr3_aa: CATSREAVNEKLFF
clone_size: few; v_call: TRBV27; j_call: TRBJ2-4; d_call: NA; cdr3_nt: TGTGCCAGCAGTTTGGGGGCGGCCAAAAACATTCAGTACTTC; cdr3_aa: CASSLGAAKNIQYF
clone_size: once; v_call: TRBV4-1; j_call: TRBJ1-6; d_call: NA; cdr3_nt: TGCGCCAGCAGCCAAGCACCAGGGCCTTCACCCCTCCACTTT; cdr3_aa: CASSQAPGPSPLHF
clone_size: NA; v_call: TRBV20-1; j_call: TRBJ2-4; d_call: NA; cdr3_nt: TGCAGTGCTAGGGTTGAGGAAAACATTCAGTACTTC; cdr3_aa: CSARVEENIQYF
clone_size: NA; v_call: TRBV7-3; j_call: TRBJ1-5; d_call: NA; cdr3_nt: TGTGCCAGCAGCTTACGTGACATGAATTACGAATTCGGCAATCAGCCCCAGCATTTT; cdr3_aa: CASSLRDMNYEFGNQPQHF
clone_size: many; v_call: TRBV4-2; j_call: TRBJ2-3; d_call: NA; cdr3_nt: TGTGCCAGCAGCCAAGTCCGCACAGATACGCAGTATTTT; cdr3_aa: CASSQVRTDTQYF
clone_size: few; v_call: TRBV3-1; j_call: TRBJ1-1; d_call: NA; cdr3_nt: TGTGCCAGCAGCCATGGCCTTCAGCTTAACACTGAAGCTTTCTTT; cdr3_aa: CASSHGLQLNTEAFF
clone_size: NA; v_call: TRBV2; j_call: TRBJ2-5; d_call: TRBD2; cdr3_nt: TGTGCCAGCAGTGACCTAGCGGGAGTGTTGGAGACCCAGTACTTC; cdr3_aa: CASSDLAGVLETQYF
clone_size: few; v_call: TRBV4-2; j_call: TRBJ2-1; d_call: TRBD2; cdr3_nt: TGTGCCAGCAGCCAAGCTGGGACTAGCGGTAATGAGCAGTTCTTC; cdr3_aa: CASSQAGTSGNEQFF
clone_size: NA; v_call: TRBV9; j_call: TRBJ2-7; d_call: NA; cdr3_nt: TGTGCCAGCAGCGTAGGAGCGGGCCCTATCTACGAGCAGTACTTC; cdr3_aa: CASSVGAGPIYEQYF
clone_size: NA; v_call: TRBV27; j_call: TRBJ2-3; d_call: TRBD1; cdr3_nt: TGTGCCAGCAGCCCGGACAGGGACACAGATACGCAGTATTTT; cdr3_aa: CASSPDRDTDTQYF
clone_size: many; v_call: TRBV5-6; j_call: TRBJ2-1; d_call: TRBD2; cdr3_nt: TGTGCCAGCAGCTTTCGGCTAGCGGACTCCTACAATGAGCAGTTCTTC; cdr3_aa: CASSFRLADSYNEQFF
clone_size: few; v_call: TRBV27; j_call: TRBJ2-7; d_call: TRBD1; cdr3_nt: TGTGCCAGCGCTTTACAGGGGGCGGGGGAGCAGTACTTC; cdr3_aa: CASALQGAGEQYF
clone_size: few; v_call: TRBV4-1; j_call: TRBJ2-1; d_call: TRBD1; cdr3_nt: TGCGCCAGCGCATCCGGGACAGCCTCCTACAATGAGCAGTTCTTC; cdr3_aa: CASASGTASYNEQFF
clone_size: many; v_call: TRBV29-1; j_call: TRBJ2-7; d_call: NA; cdr3_nt: TGCAGCGTTGTCGGGACACTCGTCTACGAGCAGTACTTC; cdr3_aa: CSVVGTLVYEQYF
clone_size: few; v_call: TRBV29-1; j_call: TRBJ2-2; d_call: TRBD2; cdr3_nt: TGCAGCGTCACGGGACTAGGAGCCGGGGAGCTGTTTTTT; cdr3_aa: CSVTGLGAGELFF
clone_size: NA; v_call: TRBV7-8; j_call: TRBJ2-5; d_call: TRBD1; cdr3_nt: TGTGCCAGCAGCCTCATGCGGACAGGCCAAGAGACCCAGTACTTC; cdr3_aa: CASSLMRTGQETQYF
clone_size: few; v_call: TRBV6-1; j_call: TRBJ2-7; d_call: NA; cdr3_nt: TGTGCCAGCAGCGAAACAGGGATCTACGAGCAGTACTTC; cdr3_aa: CASSETGIYEQYF
clone_size: many; v_call: TRBV29-1; j_call: TRBJ2-1; d_call: NA; cdr3_nt: TGCAGCGTTGAAGACGGAGGAACGGGGTCTTACAATGAGCAGTTCTTC; cdr3_aa: CSVEDGGTGSYNEQFF
clone_size: NA; v_call: TRBV5-1; j_call: TRBJ2-1; d_call: NA; cdr3_nt: TGCGCCAGCAGCTTGGCCGGGTTAGCGCCGGAGCCTGAGCAGTTCTTC; cdr3_aa: CASSLAGLAPEPEQFF
clone_size: many; v_call: TRBV6-2/TRBV6-3; j_call: TRBJ2-1; d_call: TRBD2; cdr3_nt: TGTGCCAGCAGCTCGACTAGCGACTACTCCTACAATGAGCAGTTCTTC; cdr3_aa: CASSSTSDYSYNEQFF